Presented here are 3 T cell receptor beta chains from one specimen sequenced in a study of PD-1 blockade in classical Hodgkin lymphoma. Every single patient, without exception, relapsed after autologous stem cell transplantation, and brentuximab vedotin exposure varied. Sequencing used immunoSEQ multiplex PCR; TCRdb keeps in-frame clones, though not all of them. The top ten clones hold roughly 26% of a sample with roughly 14,000 clones, about 83% of them seen once. The material was peripheral blood mononuclear cells (PBMCs), obtained at baseline. These receptors originate from a human donor with classical Hodgkin lymphoma.

The rearrangement joins TRBV30 to TRBJ2-7; maybe TRBD1 (5 bases). V lost 0 bases, J lost 4 bases, and 10 bases lay in between. The germline CDR1 and CDR2 sequences are GTSNPN and SVGIG (reference sequence). This CDR3 contains 13 residues. The DNA of the CDR3 is TGTGCCTGGAGTGTAAAGGCAGGGTACGAGCAGTACGTC. Protein sequence: CAWSVKAGYEQYV.

The V and J genes are TRBV5-4 and TRBJ2-7, with a possible D match to TRBD2 (6 bases). Trimming removed 0 bases from V and 5 bases from J, with 6 bases in between. The CDR3 length is 12 residues. The germline V gene has CDR1 SGHNT and CDR2 YYREEE (reference sequence). CDR3 DNA: TGTGCCAGCAGCTTGGGGGGGGACGAGCAGTACGTC. Amino acid sequence: CASSLGGDEQYV.

The chain recombines TRBV4-2 with TRBJ2-2; D is uncertain. The CDR3 has 12 residues. Trimming removed 0 bases from V and 5 bases from J, with 1 base in between. Germline CDR1 and CDR2: LGHNA and YNFKEQ. This CDR3 reads CASSQETGELFF. The CDR3 bases are TGTGCCAGCAGCCAAGAAACCGGGGAGCTGTTTTTT.